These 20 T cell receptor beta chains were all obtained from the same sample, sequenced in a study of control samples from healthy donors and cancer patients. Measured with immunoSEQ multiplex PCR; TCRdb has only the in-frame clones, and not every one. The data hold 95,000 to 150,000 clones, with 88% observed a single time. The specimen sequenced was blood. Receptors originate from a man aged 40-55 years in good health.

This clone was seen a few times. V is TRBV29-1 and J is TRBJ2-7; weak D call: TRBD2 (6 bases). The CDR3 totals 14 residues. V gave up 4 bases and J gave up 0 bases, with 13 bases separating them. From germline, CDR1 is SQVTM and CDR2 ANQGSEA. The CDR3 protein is CSVVLEGPSYEQYF. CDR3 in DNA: TGCAGCGTTGTATTGGAGGGACCCTCCTACGAGCAGTACTTC.

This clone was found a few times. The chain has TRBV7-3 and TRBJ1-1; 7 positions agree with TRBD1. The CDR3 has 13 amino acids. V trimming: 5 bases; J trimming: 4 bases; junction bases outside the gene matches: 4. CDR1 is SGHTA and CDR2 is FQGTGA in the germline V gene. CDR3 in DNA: TGTGCCAGCAGCCAGGGACAGACCACTGAAGCTTTCTTT. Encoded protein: CASSQGQTTEAFF.

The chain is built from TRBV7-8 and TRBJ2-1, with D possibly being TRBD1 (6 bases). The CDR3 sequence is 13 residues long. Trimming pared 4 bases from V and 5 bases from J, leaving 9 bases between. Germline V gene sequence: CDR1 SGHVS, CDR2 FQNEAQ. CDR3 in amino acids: CASSSDRNNEQFF. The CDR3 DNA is TGTGCCAGCAGCTCTGACAGGAACAATGAGCAGTTCTTC.

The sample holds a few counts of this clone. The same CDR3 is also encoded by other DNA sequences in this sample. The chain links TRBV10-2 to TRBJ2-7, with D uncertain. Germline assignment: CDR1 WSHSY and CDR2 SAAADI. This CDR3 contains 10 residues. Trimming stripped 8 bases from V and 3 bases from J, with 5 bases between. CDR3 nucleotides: TGCGCCAGCGGCAGCTACGAGCAGTACTTC. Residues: CASGSYEQYF.

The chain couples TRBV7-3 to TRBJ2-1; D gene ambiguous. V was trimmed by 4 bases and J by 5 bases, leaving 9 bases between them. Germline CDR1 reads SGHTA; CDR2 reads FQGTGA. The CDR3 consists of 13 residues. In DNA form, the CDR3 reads TGTGCCAGCAGCTCTTACGGTAACAATGAGCAGTTCTTC. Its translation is CASSSYGNNEQFF.

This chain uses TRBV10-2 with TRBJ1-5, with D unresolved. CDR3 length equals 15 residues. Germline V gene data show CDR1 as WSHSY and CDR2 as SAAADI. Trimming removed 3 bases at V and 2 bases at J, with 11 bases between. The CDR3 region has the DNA TGCGCCAGCAGTGATAGCAGGACCCGCAATCAGCCCCAGCATTTT. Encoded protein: CASSDSRTRNQPQHF.

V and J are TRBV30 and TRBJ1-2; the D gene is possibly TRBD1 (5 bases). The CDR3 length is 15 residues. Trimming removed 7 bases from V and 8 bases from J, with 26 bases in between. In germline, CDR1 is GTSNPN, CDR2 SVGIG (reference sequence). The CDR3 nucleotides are TGTGCCTTTCACGCGGGCCTCAATCGTAGGGACGGCTACACCTTC. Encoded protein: CAFHAGLNRRDGYTF.

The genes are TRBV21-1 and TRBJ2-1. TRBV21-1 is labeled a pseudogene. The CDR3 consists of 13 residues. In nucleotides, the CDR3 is TGTGCCAGCGGGGAAGTGGCCTTCGGAGTGCAGTTCTTC. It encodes CASGEVAFGVQFF.

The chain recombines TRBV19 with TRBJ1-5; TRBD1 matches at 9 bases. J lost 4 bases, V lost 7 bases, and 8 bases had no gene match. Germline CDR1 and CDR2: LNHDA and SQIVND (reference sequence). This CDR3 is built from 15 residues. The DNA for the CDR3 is TGTGCCAGTACCAGACAGGGGGAAGCGAATCAGCCCCAGCATTTT. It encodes CASTRQGEANQPQHF.

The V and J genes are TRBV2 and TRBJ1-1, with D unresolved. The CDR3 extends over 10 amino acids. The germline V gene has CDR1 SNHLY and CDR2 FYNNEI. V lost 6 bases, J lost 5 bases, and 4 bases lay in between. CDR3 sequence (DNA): TGTGCCAGCAGAAATACTGAAGCTTTCTTT. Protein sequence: CASRNTEAFF.

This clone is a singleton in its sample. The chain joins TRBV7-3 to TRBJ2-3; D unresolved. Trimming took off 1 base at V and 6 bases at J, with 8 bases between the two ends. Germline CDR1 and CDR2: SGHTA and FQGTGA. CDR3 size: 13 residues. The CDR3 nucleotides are TGTGCCAGCAGCTTAATGGGATCGGATACGCAGTATTTT. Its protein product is CASSLMGSDTQYF.

In DNA form, the CDR3 reads TGTGCCAGCAGCTTGGGGGCGGGACCGAGCTCCTACGAGCAGTACTTC. The encoded protein is CASSLGAGPSSYEQYF. The J gene is TRBJ2-7, the V gene TRBV5-5; D may be TRBD2 (6 bases). The CDR3 is 16 amino acids. Trimming stripped 0 bases from V and 0 bases from J, with 13 bases between. Germline V gene sequence: CDR1 SGHKS, CDR2 YYEKEE (reference sequence).

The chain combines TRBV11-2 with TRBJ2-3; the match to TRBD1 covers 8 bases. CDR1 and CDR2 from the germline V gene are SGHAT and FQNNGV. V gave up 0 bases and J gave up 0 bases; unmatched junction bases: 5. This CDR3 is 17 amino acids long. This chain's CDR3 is CASSLDRRTGSTDTQYF. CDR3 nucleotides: TGTGCCAGCAGCTTAGATCGGAGGACAGGGAGCACAGATACGCAGTATTTT.

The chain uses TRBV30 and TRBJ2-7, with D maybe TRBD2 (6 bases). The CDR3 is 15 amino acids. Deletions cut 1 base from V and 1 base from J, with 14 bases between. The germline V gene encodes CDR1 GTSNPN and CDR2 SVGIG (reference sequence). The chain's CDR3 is CAWSGLEGPSYEQYF. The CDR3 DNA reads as TGTGCCTGGAGTGGACTGGAGGGGCCGTCCTACGAGCAGTACTTC.

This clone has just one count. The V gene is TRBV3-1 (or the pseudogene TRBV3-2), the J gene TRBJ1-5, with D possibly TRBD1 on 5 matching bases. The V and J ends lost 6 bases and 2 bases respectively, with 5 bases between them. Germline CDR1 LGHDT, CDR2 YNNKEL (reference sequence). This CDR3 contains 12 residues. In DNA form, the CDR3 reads TGTGCCAGCAGGACAGGCAATCAGCCCCAGCATTTT. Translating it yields CASRTGNQPQHF.

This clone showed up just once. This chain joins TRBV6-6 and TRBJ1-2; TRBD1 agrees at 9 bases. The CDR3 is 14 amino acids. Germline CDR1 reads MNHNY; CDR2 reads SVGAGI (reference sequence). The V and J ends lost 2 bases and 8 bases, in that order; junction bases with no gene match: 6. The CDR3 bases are TGTGCCAGCAGTTACGCGGGACAGGGAGGAGGCTACACCTTC. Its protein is CASSYAGQGGGYTF.

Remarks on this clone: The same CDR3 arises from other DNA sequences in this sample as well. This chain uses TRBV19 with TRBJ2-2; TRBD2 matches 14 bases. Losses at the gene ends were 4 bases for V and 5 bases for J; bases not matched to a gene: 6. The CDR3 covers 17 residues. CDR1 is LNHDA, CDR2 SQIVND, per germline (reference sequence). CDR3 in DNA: TGTGCCAGTAGTAAAAGACTAGCGGGGGGGCGGACCGGGGAGCTGTTTTTT. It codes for CASSKRLAGGRTGELFF. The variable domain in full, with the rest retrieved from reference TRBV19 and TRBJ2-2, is DGGITQSPKYLFRKEGQNVTLSCEQNLNHDAMYWYRQDPGQGLRLIYYSQIVNDFQKGDIAEGYSVSREKKESFPLTVTSAQKNPTAFYLCASSKRLAGGRTGELFFGEGSRLTVL.

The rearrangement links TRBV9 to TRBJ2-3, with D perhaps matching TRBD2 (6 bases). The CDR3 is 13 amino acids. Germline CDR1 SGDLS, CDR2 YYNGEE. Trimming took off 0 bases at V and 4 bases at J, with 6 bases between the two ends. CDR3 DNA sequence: TGTGCCAGCAGCGTAGGGGGGGCAGATACGCAGTATTTT. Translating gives CASSVGGADTQYF.

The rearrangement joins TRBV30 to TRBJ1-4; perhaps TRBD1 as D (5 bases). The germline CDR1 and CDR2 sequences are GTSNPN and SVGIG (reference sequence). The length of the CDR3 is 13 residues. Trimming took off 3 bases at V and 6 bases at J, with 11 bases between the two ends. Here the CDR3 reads CAWRVGTYEKLFF. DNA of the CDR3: TGTGCCTGGAGGGTCGGGACTTATGAAAAACTGTTTTTT.

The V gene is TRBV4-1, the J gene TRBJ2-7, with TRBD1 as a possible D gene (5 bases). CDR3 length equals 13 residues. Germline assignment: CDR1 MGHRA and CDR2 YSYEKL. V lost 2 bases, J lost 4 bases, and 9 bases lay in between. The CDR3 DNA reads TGCGCCAGCAGCCAACAGGGTGGATACGAGCAGTACTTC. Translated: CASSQQGGYEQYF.